This TCR beta chain came from a study of T cell clonotyping in hematopoietic cell transplantation. Study findings and constraints: Few recipient clonotypes overlapped donors; over 95% were de novo at given depth.

Data came from immunoSEQ multiplex PCR; TCRdb stores just in-frame clones and leaves some out. This table has 25,000 to 35,000 clones, about 70% appearing once. Concerning this clone itself: As yet, its antigen is unknown.

CDR1 and CDR2 (germline): MNHEY, SVGAGI. The CDR3 loop spans 15 amino acids. The germline V and J ends were trimmed by 7 bases and 5 bases, with 20 bases remaining between them. The time point denotes: recipient sample about 28 days before transplant, after cytoreduction. Recipient blood drawn about 28 days pretransplant and days 30, 100, 180 after. The sample was peripheral blood mononuclear cells, taken before stem cell transplant. This receptor was taken from a man aged 50-59 years with myelodysplastic syndrome. Some clones in this sample may be carry-over from other donors' samples. This chain uses TRBV6-5 with TRBJ1-2; the D is unclear. The CDR3 sequence is CASTLSSAAPYGYTF. The CDR3 DNA follows: TGTGCCAGCACCCTAAGCTCTGCAGCTCCTTATGGCTACACCTTC.